This T cell receptor beta chain comes out of a study of T cells in localized non-small cell lung cancer. Sequencing was performed with immunoSEQ multiplex PCR; in TCRdb, only in-frame clones are kept and a portion is missing. The sample has 30,000 to 35,000 clones, more than 70% seen once. V trimming: 5 bases; J trimming: 9 bases; junction bases outside the gene matches: 4. The length of the CDR3 is 12 residues. Germline V lookup: CDR1 SGHVS, CDR2 FQNEAQ. Study-wide points: Heterogeneity cannot be ruled out, as sequencing used one tumor region only. Within adjacent lung there appeared a median approximately 58 of the top 100 tumor clones. Uninvolved adjacent lung showed the highest T cell clonality, exceeding tumor.

About this clone itself: Its antigen is not known.

This sequence was found in a woman aged 40-75 years with stage I lung adenocarcinoma. Specimen: peripheral blood, collected before any cancer treatment. This rearrangement joins TRBV7-8 to TRBJ2-3; 8 nucleotides agree with TRBD1. CDR3 region: CASSRDRPTQYF. For the CDR3, the DNA is TGTGCCAGCAGCCGGGACAGGCCAACGCAGTATTTT.